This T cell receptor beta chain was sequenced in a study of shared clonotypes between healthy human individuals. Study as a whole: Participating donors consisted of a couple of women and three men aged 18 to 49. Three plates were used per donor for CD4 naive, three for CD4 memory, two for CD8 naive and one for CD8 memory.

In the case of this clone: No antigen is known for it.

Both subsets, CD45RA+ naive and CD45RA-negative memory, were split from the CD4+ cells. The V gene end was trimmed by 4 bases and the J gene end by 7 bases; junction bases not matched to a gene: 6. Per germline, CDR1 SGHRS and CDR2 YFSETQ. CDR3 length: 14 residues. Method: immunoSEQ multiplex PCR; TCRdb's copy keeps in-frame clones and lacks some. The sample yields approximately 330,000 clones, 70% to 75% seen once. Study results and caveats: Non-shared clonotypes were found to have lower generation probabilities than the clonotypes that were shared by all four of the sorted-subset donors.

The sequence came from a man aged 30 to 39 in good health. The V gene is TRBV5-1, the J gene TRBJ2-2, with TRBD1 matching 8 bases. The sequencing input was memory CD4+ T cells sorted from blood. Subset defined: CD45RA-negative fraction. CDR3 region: CASSQQGGNGELFF. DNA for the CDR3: TGCGCCAGCAGCCAACAGGGGGGTAACGGGGAGCTGTTTTTT.